Following are 26 T cell receptor beta chains from one sample sequenced in a study of regulatory T cells in long-lasting Graves disease. Time point given: newly diagnosed GD, antithyroid drugs for less than 3 months. Construction of the TCR library relied on RNA isolated from PBMCs. Libraries of TCR beta came from iRepertoire HTBI primers plus Arm-PCR of CDR3 regions. TCRdb itself ran the multiplex PCR reads through MiXCR, one entry per CDR3 protein. The data contain a few hundred thousand distinct CDR3 sequences, roughly 18% of them singletons. These sequences were also reported in another study, on T cells in Graves' hyperthyroidism and ophthalmopathy.

Source: peripheral blood mononuclear cells (PBMCs), taken at new diagnosis, from a patient treated with antithyroid drugs. The receptors were gathered from a woman younger than 45 with Graves disease.

Many counts were recorded for this clonotype. The chain couples TRBV18 to TRBJ2-3, with D hard to call. This CDR3 has 12 residues. Germline V gives CDR1 KGHSH, CDR2 LQKENI. Trimming removed 0 bases at V and 7 bases at J, with 5 bases between. For the CDR3, the DNA is TGTGCCAGCTCACCACCTGGGTATACGCAGTATTTT. This translates into CASSPPGYTQYF.

By proportion, this clonotype is medium-sized. The chain joins TRBV20-1 to TRBJ1-1, with TRBD1 identical over 11 bases. Trimming removed 6 bases from V and 3 bases from J; junction bases left unmatched: 15. Per germline, CDR1 DFQATT and CDR2 SNEGSKA (reference sequence). CDR3 length equals 17 residues. The CDR3 loop is CSARRTDRGLWDTEAFF. The CDR3 nucleotides read TGCAGTGCCCGGAGGACGGACAGGGGGCTGTGGGACACTGAAGCTTTCTTT.

Many counts were recorded for this clonotype. The chain employs TRBV11-3 and TRBJ2-5; 7 bases are shared with TRBD1. V shed 3 bases and J 5 bases; nucleotides not matched to a gene: 12. Looked up from germline, CDR1 is SGHNT and CDR2 is YENEEA. CDR3 length: 16 residues. The CDR3 bases are TGTGCCAGCAGCTTCGACGGGGACAGTTTAATTGAGACCCAGTACTTC. Amino acids: CASSFDGDSLIETQYF. Full variable domain (outside the CDR3, taken from reference TRBV11-3 and TRBJ2-5): EAGVVQSPRYKIIEKKQPVAFWCNPISGHNTLYWYLQNLGQGPELLIRYENEEAVDDSQLPKDRFSAERLKGVDSTLKIQPAELGDSAVYLCASSFDGDSLIETQYFGPGTRLLVL.

This clonotype has a count of ten or more. The chain links TRBV2 to TRBJ1-6; D gene unclear. The V end was cut by 5 bases, the J end by 0 bases, with 11 bases between. Germline lookup yields CDR1 SNHLY and CDR2 FYNNEI. This CDR3 region has 16 residues. CDR3 nucleotide sequence: TGTGCCAGCAGTTTCCAGGATAGCTCCTATAATTCACCCCTCCACTTT. Amino acids: CASSFQDSSYNSPLHF.

This clonotype was counted only a few times. With a much larger clone just one base away, this may be a read error. The V gene is TRBV27, the J gene TRBJ2-5; 8 bases are a match to TRBD2. V lost 5 bases, J lost 6 bases, and 8 bases stayed unmatched. Per germline, CDR1 MNHEY and CDR2 SMNVEV (reference sequence). The CDR3 contains 14 residues. The CDR3 loop reads CASSTGGGGKTQYF. Written as DNA, the CDR3 is TGTGCCAGCAGTACGGGGGGGGGGGGAAAGACCCAGTACTTC.

This clonotype was seen at least ten times. This chain connects TRBV19 to TRBJ1-6; maybe TRBD1 (6 bases). Germline V gives CDR1 LNHDA, CDR2 SQIVND (reference sequence). V was pared by 5 bases and J by 0 bases, with 14 bases between. There are 17 residues in the CDR3. This CDR3 reads CASSPQTGGSYNSPLHF. CDR3 DNA sequence: TGTGCCAGTAGTCCCCAGACAGGTGGCTCCTATAATTCACCCCTCCACTTT.

This rearrangement joins TRBV9 to TRBJ2-3; D gene ambiguous. CDR1 is SGDLS, CDR2 YYNGEE, per germline. The CDR3 is made up of 15 amino acids. Trimming removed 0 bases at V and 3 bases at J, with 11 bases between. The CDR3 coding sequence is TGTGCCAGCAGCGTAGATGGACCTCGAACAGATACGCAGTATTTT. Amino acids: CASSVDGPRTDTQYF.

This clonotype came up many times. The chain recombines TRBV18 with TRBJ2-5; D not certain. Trimming stripped 2 bases from V and 3 bases from J, with 13 bases between. This CDR3 region has 15 residues. The germline V gene encodes CDR1 KGHSH and CDR2 LQKENI. The CDR3 here is CASSPGRSEEETQYF. DNA for the CDR3: TGTGCCAGCTCACCAGGCAGGTCGGAAGAAGAGACCCAGTACTTC.

This clonotype appeared many times. The gene calls are TRBV12-3 or TRBV12-4 and TRBJ2-7, with D possibly called TRBD1 or TRBD2 (6 bases each). This CDR3 region has 15 residues. The V gene lost 6 bases and the J gene lost 7 bases, with 22 bases spanning the gap. The CDR3 DNA reads as TGTGCCAGCAGAATCCAAAAGGGGGGCGCAGGGGAGCAGTACTTC. It yields the protein CASRIQKGGAGEQYF.

This clonotype showed up just a few times. The chain carries TRBV7-9 and TRBJ2-7, with a possible D match to TRBD2 (5 bases). V was shortened by 4 bases and J by 5 bases, with 18 bases between the two germline ends. Germline V gene lookup returns CDR1 SEHNR and CDR2 FQNEAQ (reference sequence). This CDR3 region has 15 residues. The CDR3: CASSSNGMKWDEQYF. CDR3 in DNA: TGTGCCAGCAGCTCGAACGGGATGAAGTGGGACGAGCAGTACTTC.

V usage is TRBV20-1 and J usage is TRBJ1-4, with D perhaps TRBD1 (5 bases). The V end lost 3 bases, the J end lost 1 base, and 9 bases lay between the germline ends. Germline CDR1 DFQATT, CDR2 SNEGSKA (reference sequence). This CDR3 has 14 residues. The CDR3 coding sequence is TGCAGTGCTAGGACGGGGGGAACTAATGAAAAACTGTTTTTT. This encodes CSARTGGTNEKLFF.

This clonotype was found many times. CDR3 nucleotides: TGTGCCAGCAGTTTATGGGAGCGGTGGGACTATGGCTACACCTTC. Translating gives CASSLWERWDYGYTF. The chain links TRBV12-3 or TRBV12-4 to TRBJ1-2, with unresolved D. Trimming stripped 2 bases from V and 3 bases from J, with 13 bases between. The CDR3 length is 15 residues.

This clonotype showed up just once. At one of its ends the junction is not consistent with the germline gene, which may arise from a read error. The chain is built from TRBV18 and TRBJ2-7; 8 nucleotides align to TRBD1. The CDR3 is made up of 14 amino acids. Germline loops: CDR1 KGHSH, CDR2 LQKENI. The DNA for the CDR3 is TGTGCCAGCTCACCTCAGGGGGCCGTCTACGAGCAGTCCTTC. Amino acid sequence: CASSPQGAVYEQSF.

This clonotype came up many times. This sequence joins TRBV20-1 and TRBJ2-3; 7 bases line up with TRBD1. The V gene end was trimmed by 7 bases and the J gene end by 2 bases; junction bases not matched to a gene: 6. This CDR3 region has 13 residues. Germline CDR1 DFQATT, CDR2 SNEGSKA (reference sequence). CDR3 nucleotides: TGCAGTGTCCCGGACAGGTTCACAGATACGCAGTATTTT. This codes for CSVPDRFTDTQYF.

The sample holds many counts of this clonotype. The chain couples TRBV19 to TRBJ2-1; D not resolved. This CDR3 is 15 amino acids long. Trimming removed 3 bases at V and 1 base at J, with 10 bases between. Germline loops: CDR1 LNHDA, CDR2 SQIVND (reference sequence). The CDR3 nucleotides are TGTGCCAGTAGTATTGCCGCTGCTTCCTACAATGAGCAGTTCTTC. Amino acids: CASSIAAASYNEQFF.

As to this clonotype: Since a much larger clone is just one base distant, this may be a read error. This chain joins TRBV5-8 and TRBJ1-3; 7 positions match TRBD1. Germline lookup yields CDR1 SGHTS and CDR2 YDEGEE. V lost 6 bases and J lost 3; bases outside the gene matches: 9. The CDR3 runs 15 residues. The CDR3 sequence: CASNSTGLSGNTIYF. In nucleotides, the CDR3 is TGTGCCAGCAACTCGACAGGGTTGAGTGGAAACACCATATATTTT.

This sequence joins TRBV3-1 and TRBJ1-1; 11 nucleotides align to TRBD1. V shed 3 bases, J shed 3 bases, and the junction held 3 bases outside the gene matches. The length of the CDR3 is 15 residues. Germline V gene data show CDR1 as LGHDT and CDR2 as YNNKEL (reference sequence). The CDR3 DNA is TGTGCCAGCAGCCATCGGACAGGGGGCGACACTGAAGCTTTCTTT. Translated: CASSHRTGGDTEAFF.

This clonotype showed up many times. The chain has TRBV20-1 and TRBJ1-1; no clear D. The CDR3 has 15 residues. Germline V gene lookup returns CDR1 DFQATT and CDR2 SNEGSKA (reference sequence). Trimming removed 0 bases from V and 4 bases from J, with 15 bases in between. CDR3 in DNA: TGCAGTGCTAGAGAGCGGGCAGTCGGAGGCACTGAAGCTTTCTTT. Residues: CSARERAVGGTEAFF.

This rearrangement joins TRBV19 to TRBJ2-1; D call uncertain. Germline CDR1 and CDR2: LNHDA and SQIVND (reference sequence). The CDR3 consists of 11 residues. The ends were cut back, 0 bases at V and 10 bases at J, with 4 bases in the middle. CDR3 in amino acids: CASSIDREQFF. The CDR3 nucleotides are TGTGCCAGTAGTATAGACAGGGAGCAGTTCTTC.

CDR3 sequence reads: CASSRNVIGAYEQYF. Written as DNA, the CDR3 is TGTGCCAGCAGCCGCAACGTGATAGGGGCCTACGAGCAGTACTTC. This chain connects TRBV11-2 to TRBJ2-7; a possible D gene is TRBD1 (5 bases). Germline assignment: CDR1 SGHAT and CDR2 FQNNGV. The CDR3 contains 15 residues. The germline V and J ends were trimmed by 5 bases and 2 bases, with 16 bases remaining between them.

This clonotype has only one observation. The chain links TRBV30 to TRBJ2-5; D call uncertain. CDR3 length: 14 amino acids. Trimming removed 0 bases at V and 2 bases at J, with 10 bases between. Per germline, CDR1 GTSNPN and CDR2 SVGIG (reference sequence). The CDR3 DNA reads TGTGCCTGGAGTGTACGGTCAGAACAAGAGACCCAGTACTTC. Translating it yields CAWSVRSEQETQYF.

This clonotype was detected many times. The DNA for the CDR3 is TGTGCCAGCAGTTTAGTGGCGGATGGAAGTGAAAAACTGTTTTTT. This sequence encodes CASSLVADGSEKLFF. The chain carries TRBV28 and TRBJ1-4; no clear D. CDR1 and CDR2 (germline): MDHEN, SYDVKM. CDR3 size: 15 residues. Trimming shortened V by 2 bases and J by 7 bases, and 14 bases separated the two germline ends. Full variable domain (remainder filled in from reference TRBV28 and TRBJ1-4): DVKVTQSSRYLVKRTGEKVFLECVQDMDHENMFWYRQDPGLGLRLIYFSYDVKMKEKGDIPEGYSVSREKKERFSLILESASTNQTSMYLCASSLVADGSEKLFFGSGTQLSVL.

The sample holds many counts of this clonotype. V usage is TRBV5-8 and J usage is TRBJ1-4, with 7 bases aligning to TRBD1. Germline assignment: CDR1 SGHTS and CDR2 YDEGEE. The V gene end was trimmed by 3 bases and the J gene end by 10 bases; junction bases not matched to a gene: 18. This CDR3 spans 17 amino acids. The CDR3 is CASSSREGAGIFGKLFF. CDR3 nucleotide sequence: TGTGCCAGCAGCTCCCGCGAGGGGGCGGGGATATTCGGAAAACTGTTTTTT.

In this sample, this clonotype turned up many times. CDR3 sequence: CASSMGTGGYEQYF. The DNA of the CDR3 is TGTGCCAGTAGTATGGGGACAGGGGGATACGAGCAGTACTTC. V usage is TRBV19 and J usage is TRBJ2-7, with TRBD1 matching 11 bases. The length of the CDR3 is 14 residues. The J segment lost 4 bases and the V segment lost 3 bases, leaving 2 bases of the junction unmatched. From germline, CDR1 is LNHDA and CDR2 SQIVND (reference sequence).

This clonotype was recorded at least ten times. V is TRBV27 and J is TRBJ2-7, with no clear D. Germline loops: CDR1 MNHEY, CDR2 SMNVEV (reference sequence). V lost 6 bases and J 7 bases, leaving 13 bases between the germline ends. This CDR3 contains 12 residues. The CDR3 DNA reads as TGTGCCAGCAGGACTCCTCTGGGGGAGCAGTACTTC. Its protein product is CASRTPLGEQYF.

This clonotype occurred many times. This clone may be a read error of a much larger clone one base away. The chain employs TRBV6-1 and TRBJ2-5, with D maybe TRBD1 (6 bases). The CDR3 sequence is 13 residues long. Per germline, CDR1 MNHNS and CDR2 SASEGT. CDR3 sequence reads: CVSQGTQGETQYF. For the CDR3, the DNA is TGTGTCAGCCAAGGGACACAGGGTGAGACCCAGTACTTC.